This entry lists 29 T cell receptor beta chains sequenced from one sample in a study of regulatory T cells in long-lasting Graves disease. Sequencing libraries for TCR beta were prepared with iRepertoire HTBI primers and Arm-PCR of CDR3 regions. TCRdb itself ran the multiplex PCR reads through MiXCR, one entry per CDR3 protein. Of fewer than 450,000 distinct CDR3 sequences listed, about a quarter are singletons. The time point was: persistent/refractory GD, antithyroid drugs over 5 years with positive TRAb. RNA isolated from PBMCs was used to make the TCR library. The material sequenced was peripheral blood mononuclear cells (PBMCs), taken when the disease was refractory, from a patient treated with antithyroid drugs. The receptors originated from a female donor with Graves disease.

This clonotype has ten or more counts. The chain has TRBV12-3 or TRBV12-4 and TRBJ1-5; D gene unclear. Trimming took 3 bases from V and 1 from J, leaving 10 bases between them. The CDR3 has 15 residues. The CDR3 DNA reads as TGTGCCAGCAGTTTGGAGGGATCCAGCAATCAGCCCCAGCATTTT. It codes for CASSLEGSSNQPQHF.

The table lists this clonotype with many counts. The rearrangement joins TRBV7-2 to TRBJ1-5; 7 bases fit TRBD1. The CDR3 is made up of 14 amino acids. Per the germline V gene, CDR1 is SGHTA and CDR2 is FQGNSA. The trim removed 5 bases at V and 7 bases at J, leaving 8 bases unmatched. CDR3 in amino acids: CASSVTGAGQPQHF. CDR3 nucleotides: TGTGCCAGCAGCGTAACAGGGGCCGGGCAGCCCCAGCATTTT. The whole variable domain, remainder taken from reference TRBV7-2 and TRBJ1-5, is GAGVSQSPSNKVTEKGKDVELRCDPISGHTALYWYRQSLGQGLEFLIYFQGNSAPDKSGLPSDRFSAERTGGSVSTLTIQRTQQEDSAVYLCASSVTGAGQPQHFGDGTRLSIL.

This clonotype was detected many times. The V and J genes are TRBV20-1 and TRBJ2-7, with 8 bases matching TRBD2. The CDR3 spans 12 residues. V lost 1 base and J lost 4; bases outside the gene matches: 0. The V gene's germline CDR1 is DFQATT and CDR2 SNEGSKA (reference sequence). CDR3 in amino acids: CSARASGYEQYF. CDR3 DNA sequence: TGCAGTGCTAGAGCTAGCGGGTACGAGCAGTACTTC.

This clonotype showed up many times. The V call is TRBV6-1, the J call TRBJ1-1; D perhaps matches TRBD1 (5 bases). The CDR3 totals 15 residues. V was trimmed by 3 bases and J by 4 bases, leaving 15 bases between them. Germline CDR1 reads MNHNS; CDR2 reads SASEGT. For the CDR3, the DNA is TGTGCCAGCAGTGACAGGGTTACCGGGATCACTGAAGCTTTCTTT. It specifies CASSDRVTGITEAFF.

The J gene is TRBJ2-1, the V gene TRBV15; 11 bases are a match to TRBD2. The germline CDR1 and CDR2 sequences are LNHNV and YYDKDF (reference sequence). The CDR3 has 15 residues. With 0 bases clipped from V and 8 bases from J, the junction kept 3 bases outside the gene matches. The CDR3 DNA sequence: TGTGCCACCAGCAGAGAACTAGCGGGAGTTCATGAGCAGTTCTTC. Residues: CATSRELAGVHEQFF.

This clonotype was counted at least ten times. The gene calls are TRBV11-2 and TRBJ2-5; D is tentatively TRBD1 or TRBD2 (5 bases each). There are 15 residues in the CDR3. Germline V lookup: CDR1 SGHAT, CDR2 FQNNGV. V was clipped by 1 base and J by 1 base, with 10 bases between them. The CDR3 sequence: CASSLGLGGQETQYF. CDR3 sequence (DNA): TGTGCCAGCAGCTTAGGCCTTGGGGGCCAAGAGACCCAGTACTTC.

This clonotype appeared a few times. The chain recombines TRBV12-3 or TRBV12-4 with TRBJ2-4; D may correspond to TRBD1 or TRBD2 (5 bases each). This CDR3 region has 14 residues. Trimming stripped 3 bases from V and 1 base from J, with 7 bases between. The CDR3 reads CASSFGAAKNIQYF. The CDR3 nucleotides are TGTGCCAGCAGTTTCGGGGCGGCCAAAAACATTCAGTACTTC.

This clonotype was seen repeatedly, ten times or more. This chain connects TRBV28 to TRBJ1-1; D is unclear. V shed 3 bases and J shed 8 bases, with 7 bases lying between them. Germline CDR1 reads MDHEN; CDR2 reads SYDVKM. This CDR3 comprises 11 residues. Written as DNA, the CDR3 is TGTGCCAGCAGTTTCGGATTGGAAGCTTTCTTT. As protein: CASSFGLEAFF.

Many counts were recorded for this clonotype. V is TRBV28 and J is TRBJ1-3; unclear D gene. With 6 bases removed from V and 2 bases from J, the gap between germline ends came to 14 bases. Germline V CDR1 and CDR2: MDHEN, SYDVKM. The CDR3 loop spans 15 amino acids. The DNA for the CDR3 is TGTGCCAGCAGGTGGGATGCTTCCCCTGGAAACACCATATATTTT. It translates to CASRWDASPGNTIYF.

The chain combines TRBV11-2 with TRBJ2-1, with 13 bases aligning to TRBD2. The CDR3 extends over 16 amino acids. With V trimmed by 5 bases and J by 4 bases, 5 bases remained unmatched. Per germline, CDR1 SGHAT and CDR2 FQNNGV. This CDR3 is CASSPLGLAGYNEQFF. CDR3 sequence (DNA): TGTGCCAGCAGCCCGCTGGGACTAGCGGGATACAATGAGCAGTTCTTC.

J is TRBJ2-3 and V is TRBV6-6; weak D call: TRBD2 (6 bases). The CDR3 sequence is 17 residues long. Germline assignment: CDR1 MNHNY and CDR2 SVGAGI (reference sequence). The ends were cut back, 2 bases at V and 2 bases at J, with 17 bases in the middle. CDR3: CASSYVWGSGSTDTQYF. CDR3 bases: TGTGCCAGCAGTTACGTCTGGGGTAGCGGATCCACAGATACGCAGTATTTT.

Ten or more counts support this clonotype. V is TRBV6-1 and J is TRBJ1-1; perhaps TRBD1 as D (5 bases). This CDR3 contains 16 residues. Looked up from germline, CDR1 is MNHNS and CDR2 is SASEGT. The V end was cut by 7 bases, the J end by 5 bases, with 23 bases between. CDR3 sequence (DNA): TGTGCCAGCATTCGAGGGGTGACCGCGTCCCTGACTGAAGCTTTCTTT. Residues: CASIRGVTASLTEAFF.

This clonotype was counted between two and nine times. This chain uses TRBV7-8 with TRBJ1-5; D not resolved. This CDR3 region has 16 residues. Germline CDR1 and CDR2: SGHVS and FQNEAQ. V was trimmed by 0 bases and J by 4 bases, leaving 13 bases between them. CDR3 protein: CASSLAAGNSNQPQHF. The CDR3 bases are TGTGCCAGCAGCTTAGCCGCGGGGAACTCAAATCAGCCCCAGCATTTT.

This clonotype was seen a handful of times. The chain links TRBV19 to TRBJ2-5, with D unresolved. CDR3 length: 16 amino acids. The V end was cut by 3 bases, the J end by 4 bases, with 18 bases between. Germline V gives CDR1 LNHDA, CDR2 SQIVND (reference sequence). DNA of the CDR3: TGTGCCAGTAGTATTGTCCCAACCCCAGAAGGAGAGACCCAGTACTTC. The encoded protein is CASSIVPTPEGETQYF.

The gene calls are TRBV27 and TRBJ2-7; D unresolved. This CDR3 is 13 amino acids long. CDR1 is MNHEY, CDR2 SMNVEV, per germline (reference sequence). V gave up 5 bases and J gave up 3 bases, with 11 bases separating them. The CDR3 nucleotides are TGTGCCAGCAGTCCAAACAGAGGCTACGAGCAGTACTTC. Its translation: CASSPNRGYEQYF.

This clonotype was counted between two and nine times. The chain has TRBV12-3 or TRBV12-4 and TRBJ2-1; 14 bases line up with TRBD2. There are 16 residues in the CDR3. Unmatched junction bases numbered 10, after V lost 5 bases and J lost 10 bases. This CDR3 is CASSLPGTSGRREQFF. The CDR3 nucleotides are TGTGCCAGCAGTCTACCGGGGACTAGCGGGAGAAGGGAGCAGTTCTTC.

This clonotype has only one observation. The junction departs from germline at one end; a sequencing error may be responsible. The chain links TRBV19 to TRBJ2-2; either TRBD1 or TRBD2 may fit D (5 bases each). Germline CDR1 is LNHDA and CDR2 is SQIVND (reference sequence). This CDR3 has 14 amino acids. CDR3 sequence reads: CASRTGPSTGELSF. The CDR3 nucleotides are TGTGCCAGTAGGACGGGACCCAGCACCGGGGAGCTGTCTTTT.

This clonotype was found many times. V usage is TRBV20-1 and J usage is TRBJ1-5; D is unresolved. The CDR3 contains 12 residues. In germline, CDR1 is DFQATT, CDR2 SNEGSKA (reference sequence). Trimming stripped 5 bases from V and 4 bases from J, with 9 bases between. The CDR3 here is CSAQEGNQPQHF. In nucleotides, the CDR3 is TGCAGTGCTCAAGAAGGGAATCAGCCCCAGCATTTT.

Here the CDR3 reads CASSRLGGGAYEQYF. In DNA form, the CDR3 reads TGTGCCAGCAGCCGACTTGGTGGAGGAGCCTACGAGCAGTACTTC. V and J are TRBV3-1 and TRBJ2-7, with D perhaps TRBD2 (5 bases). The germline gives CDR1 LGHDT, CDR2 YNNKEL (reference sequence). Trimming shortened V by 4 bases and J by 2 bases, and 15 bases separated the two germline ends. The CDR3 length is 15 residues.

This chain links TRBV3-1 with TRBJ2-1, with no clear D. Trimming left V 0 bases short and J 7 bases short, with 10 bases between. Looked up from germline, CDR1 is LGHDT and CDR2 is YNNKEL (reference sequence). The CDR3 has 14 amino acids. The CDR3 protein is CASSQDTLGNEQFF. CDR3 bases: TGTGCCAGCAGCCAAGACACTCTGGGGAATGAGCAGTTCTTC.

The rearrangement links TRBV6-1 to TRBJ1-1; TRBD1 matches 9 bases. The CDR3 loop spans 20 amino acids. CDR1 is MNHNS, CDR2 SASEGT, per germline. The trim removed 5 bases at V and 12 bases at J, leaving 31 bases unmatched. The CDR3 reads CASSKLGPPSGQGIHRGSFF. The CDR3 bases are TGTGCCAGCAGTAAACTTGGCCCCCCATCGGGACAGGGAATACATCGGGGGTCTTTCTTT.

The chain joins TRBV12-3 or TRBV12-4 to TRBJ2-3; possible D gene TRBD2, 5 bases. The CDR3 has 15 amino acids. The ends were cut back, 5 bases at V and 0 bases at J, with 12 bases in the middle. In nucleotides, the CDR3 is TGTGCCAGCAGTACGGACTCGCGAAGCACAGATACGCAGTATTTT. This encodes CASSTDSRSTDTQYF.

This clonotype was seen ten or more times. The J gene is TRBJ2-7, the V gene TRBV12-3 or TRBV12-4; D is undetermined. Trimming shortened V by 6 bases and J by 1 base, and 16 bases separated the two germline ends. The CDR3 has 15 amino acids. The CDR3 here is CASSPHTARSYEQYF. The CDR3 DNA reads TGTGCCAGCAGCCCCCACACGGCCAGGTCCTACGAGCAGTACTTC.

The rearrangement links TRBV4-3 to TRBJ2-6; 9 bases map to TRBD1. The trim removed 1 base at V and 0 bases at J, leaving 4 bases unmatched. Germline CDR1 reads LGHNA; CDR2 reads YSLEER. The CDR3 contains 18 residues. The CDR3 sequence: CASSQGTGASSGANVLTF. The CDR3 DNA sequence: TGCGCCAGCAGCCAAGGGACAGGGGCCTCCTCTGGGGCCAACGTCCTGACTTTC.

This rearrangement joins TRBV5-1 to TRBJ2-3, with 11 bases aligning to TRBD1. The V gene's germline CDR1 is SGHRS and CDR2 YFSETQ. The CDR3 loop spans 17 amino acids. Trimming removed 0 bases from V and 3 bases from J; junction bases left unmatched: 6. CDR3 sequence reads: CASSLGDRGGVTDTQYF. The CDR3 bases are TGCGCCAGCAGCTTGGGGGACAGGGGGGGCGTTACAGATACGCAGTATTTT. Full variable domain (outside the CDR3, taken from reference TRBV5-1 and TRBJ2-3): KAGVTQTPRYLIKTRGQQVTLSCSPISGHRSVSWYQQTPGQGLQFLFEYFSETQRNKGNFPGRFSGRQFSNSRSEMNVSTLELGDSALYLCASSLGDRGGVTDTQYFGPGTRLTVL.

The chain couples TRBV6-9 to TRBJ2-1; 9 bases align to TRBD2. CDR1 and CDR2 from the germline V gene are MNHGY and SVAAGI. Losses at the gene ends were 3 bases for V and 9 bases for J; bases not matched to a gene: 21. The CDR3 has 19 residues. The CDR3 here is CASSYSSGGSGSLVLEQFF. The CDR3 nucleotides are TGTGCCAGCAGTTACTCCTCCGGGGGTAGCGGGAGCCTCGTTCTTGAGCAGTTCTTC.

CDR3 sequence reads: CASSLRGSPNQPQHF. The CDR3 coding sequence is TGTGCCAGCAGCTTAAGGGGCAGCCCCAATCAGCCCCAGCATTTT. The chain has TRBV7-2 and TRBJ1-5, with D maybe TRBD1 (5 bases). Deletions cut 2 bases from V and 3 bases from J, with 11 bases between. The germline CDR1 and CDR2 sequences are SGHTA and FQGNSA. The CDR3 length is 15 residues. The complete variable domain, with remaining parts taken from reference TRBV7-2 and TRBJ1-5, reads GAGVSQSPSNKVTEKGKDVELRCDPISGHTALYWYRQSLGQGLEFLIYFQGNSAPDKSGLPSDRFSAERTGGSVSTLTIQRTQQEDSAVYLCASSLRGSPNQPQHFGDGTRLSIL.

V usage is TRBV10-3 and J usage is TRBJ2-2; 12 bases fit TRBD2. CDR1 is ENHRY, CDR2 SYGVKD, per germline. The trim removed 4 bases at V and 6 bases at J, leaving 0 bases unmatched. This CDR3 is built from 14 residues. CDR3 coding DNA: TGTGCCATCAGTGGACTAGCGGGGGCCGGGGAGCTGTTTTTT. Translated: CAISGLAGAGELFF.

This clonotype was counted once. CDR3 nucleotides: TGTGCCAGTAGTTTCCCTCTGGGGGCCGGGGCCAAAAACATTCAGTACTTC. Its translation is CASSFPLGAGAKNIQYF. The chain couples TRBV19 to TRBJ2-4; D might be TRBD1 (6 bases). V was shortened by 5 bases and J by 1 base, with 18 bases between the two germline ends. CDR1 and CDR2 (germline): LNHDA, SQIVND (reference sequence). CDR3 length: 17 amino acids.